This TCR beta chain derives from a study of T-cell memory formation after mild COVID-19. Overall study results and limits: Later expanders leaned CD4+, whereas clones that contracted between day 15 and 85 were balanced CD4/CD8.

Of note for this clonotype: The antigen remains undetermined.

The CDR3 extends over 14 amino acids. Trimming removed 5 bases from V and 1 base from J, with 11 bases in between. Germline lookup yields CDR1 MNHEY and CDR2 SMNVEV (reference sequence). In TCRdb, the 5' RACE reads were re-called with MiXCR into one record per CDR3 protein. The sample lists more than 350,000 distinct CDR3 sequences, roughly 15% occurring once. The TCR originated in a man younger than 35 who had mild COVID-19 (a few samples of this study predate the infection). Cell type and time point are not known. The sequencing input was PBMCs or a T cell subset sorted from them (not recorded which). This chain uses TRBV27 with TRBJ1-1, with D perhaps TRBD1 (5 bases). The CDR3 DNA is TGTGCCAGCAGTCACCGGGACTCGAACACTGAAGCTTTCTTT. As protein: CASSHRDSNTEAFF.